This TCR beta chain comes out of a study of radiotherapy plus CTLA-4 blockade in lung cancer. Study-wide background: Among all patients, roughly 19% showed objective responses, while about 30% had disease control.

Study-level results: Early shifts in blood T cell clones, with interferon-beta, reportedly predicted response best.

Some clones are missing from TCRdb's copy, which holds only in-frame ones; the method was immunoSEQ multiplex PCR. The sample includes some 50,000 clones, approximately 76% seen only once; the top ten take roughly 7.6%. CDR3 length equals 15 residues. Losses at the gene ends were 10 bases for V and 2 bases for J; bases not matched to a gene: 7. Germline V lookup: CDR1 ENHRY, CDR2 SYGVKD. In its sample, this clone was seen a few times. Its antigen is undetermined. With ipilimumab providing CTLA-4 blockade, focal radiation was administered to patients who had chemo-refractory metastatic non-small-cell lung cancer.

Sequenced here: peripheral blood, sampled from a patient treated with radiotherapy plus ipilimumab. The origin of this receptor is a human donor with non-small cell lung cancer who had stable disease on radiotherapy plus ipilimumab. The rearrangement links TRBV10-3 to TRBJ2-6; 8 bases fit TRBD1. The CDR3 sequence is CATMTGVAGANVLTF. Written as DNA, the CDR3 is TGTGCCACCATGACAGGGGTGGCTGGGGCCAACGTCCTGACTTTC.